This T cell receptor beta chain was documented in a study of CD8+ T cells in alopecia areata. Whole-study context: For treated patients, severity scores reflected the percentage of scalp area affected. Points from the study as a whole: Because one nonresponder was included, the link of baseline CD8+ expansion to response is considered uncertain. Among the 100 top clones, expanded CD8+ clones, like scalp clonality, were significantly decreased by tofacitinib.

Indicated treatment: oral pan-JAK inhibitor, 5-10 mg twice daily. Starting from PBMCs, sorting isolated CD4+ and CD8+ T cells. Comments on this clone: Antigen: not known.

It was cDNA, reverse transcribed from extracted RNA, that served as the sequencing template. Using immunoSEQ multiplex PCR, the repertoire was profiled, and TCRdb retains in-frame clones only, with some absent. The profile covers some 180,000 clones, with about 47% appearing a single time and 9.5% to 13% taken by the ten largest. Germline V CDR1 and CDR2: MNHNS, SASEGT. This CDR3 contains 13 residues. V was pared by 6 bases and J by 4 bases, with 13 bases between. The V and J genes are TRBV6-1 and TRBJ2-7; perhaps TRBD1 as D (6 bases). The source was CD8+ T cells sorted from blood, collected around week 53, from a patient treated with tofacitinib. The clonotype originates from a human donor with alopecia areata. In DNA form, the CDR3 reads TGTGCCAGCAGCTTGGGGGCCAGGTACGAGCAGTACTTC. Amino acid sequence: CASSLGARYEQYF.